This paragraph covers one T cell receptor beta chain sequence. Antigen unknown. The source of the sample is a study of cytomegalovirus exposure and HLA in healthy donors. Study results and caveats: Because they were indistinguishable, some V segments, including TRBV6-2 and TRBV6-3, were excluded. Reportedly, HLA-A and HLA-B alleles of most subjects were accurately predicted from TCR beta. In an earlier analysis, most TCR beta V segments were productive about 87% or about 30% of the time. Specific recognition of CMV antigens was confirmed in vitro for three chains (all CMV-associated).

CDR1 is LNHNV and CDR2 is YYDKDF in the germline V gene (reference sequence). With V trimmed by 7 bases and J by 7 bases, 11 bases remained unmatched. This CDR3 comprises 15 residues. PCR amplification relied on 60 Vbeta primers (plus 13 Jbeta primers). Method: immunoSEQ multiplex PCR; TCRdb's copy keeps in-frame clones and lacks some. The data contain some 65,000 clones, 70% to 80% of them singletons. The sample was PBMCs. The clonotype comes from a girl aged 10-17 years in good health and CMV-seropositive. The chain joins TRBV15 to TRBJ2-4, with 9 bases fitting TRBD1. CDR3: CATTIRGQGGNIQYF. The DNA of the CDR3 is TGTGCCACCACCATTCGGGGACAGGGTGGGAACATTCAGTACTTC.